This T cell receptor (beta chain) stems from a study of T cells and copy number aberrations in small-cell lung cancer. Only in-frame clones appear in the TCRdb table, and some are missing; sequencing was by immunoSEQ multiplex PCR. The sample has about 3,000 clones, less than 95% seen once. The TCR originated in a man aged 45 to 65 with small cell lung cancer. Sequenced material: normal tissue next to the tumor.

The CDR3 bases are TGCGCCAGCAGCTTGTACGCGGAGGGAGATACGCAGTATTTT. This translates into CASSLYAEGDTQYF. The rearrangement joins TRBV5-1 to TRBJ2-3; D perhaps matches TRBD2 (6 bases). The CDR3 spans 14 residues. Deletions cut 1 base from V and 5 bases from J, with 11 bases between. Germline V gene sequence: CDR1 SGHRS, CDR2 YFSETQ.